Here is one TCR beta chain with its context. CDR3 length: 14 residues. Deletions cut 0 bases from V and 4 bases from J, with 10 bases between. Germline lookup yields CDR1 SGHRS and CDR2 YFSETQ. The data belong to a study of cytomegalovirus exposure and HLA in healthy donors. This PCR relied on a set of 60 Vbeta primers and 13 Jbeta primers. Measured with immunoSEQ multiplex PCR; TCRdb has only the in-frame clones, and not every one. The profile covers about 200,000 clones, with over 65% appearing a single time and just under 3% taken by the ten largest. J is TRBJ1-2 and V is TRBV5-1; D is ambiguous. This sequence was found in a woman aged 25 to 45 in good health and CMV-seronegative. The sequencing input was PBMCs. CDR3 protein: CASSLERGSYGYTF. CDR3 sequence (DNA): TGCGCCAGCAGCTTGGAACGAGGTAGCTATGGCTACACCTTC.